The 26 T cell receptor beta chains listed next were all sequenced from one sample in a study of long-term antiretroviral therapy in people with HIV. They ran version v3.0 of the immunoSEQ assay at survey level. Assay: immunoSEQ multiplex PCR; the TCRdb copy retains only in-frame clones and omits some. The data contain about 25,000 clones, around 86% of them seen just once; the ten biggest clones take up less than 20%. This material consisted of unsorted PBMCs, taken 1.2 years after starting antiretroviral therapy. All receptors derive from a man aged 50 to 59 with HIV.

The gene calls are TRBV9 and TRBJ1-2; the D is unclear. V lost 5 bases and J 2 bases, leaving 10 bases between the germline ends. Germline CDR1 is SGDLS and CDR2 is YYNGEE. The CDR3 extends over 13 amino acids. The CDR3 protein is CASSPDVNYGYTF. CDR3 nucleotides: TGTGCCAGCAGTCCCGACGTCAACTATGGCTACACCTTC.

The CDR3 nucleotides are TGTGCCAGCAGCACCAGTGCTATGAACACTGAAGCTTTCTTT. The encoded protein is CASSTSAMNTEAFF. The J gene is TRBJ1-1, the V gene TRBV9; no clear D. This CDR3 has 14 amino acids. Trimming removed 4 bases from V and 0 bases from J, with 10 bases in between. Germline assignment: CDR1 SGDLS and CDR2 YYNGEE. Looking up the rest from reference TRBV9 and TRBJ1-1 gives the full variable domain: DSGVTQTPKHLITATGQRVTLRCSPRSGDLSVYWYQQSLDQGLQFLIQYYNGEERAKGNILERFSAQQFPDLHSELNLSSLELGDSALYFCASSTSAMNTEAFFGQGTRLTVV.

The chain employs TRBV6-5 and TRBJ2-5, with D possibly being TRBD1 (6 bases). Trimming shortened V by 1 base and J by 5 bases, and 14 bases separated the two germline ends. Germline assignment: CDR1 MNHEY and CDR2 SVGAGI. The CDR3 sequence is 15 residues long. Here the CDR3 reads CASSYWAPQGETQYF. Written as DNA, the CDR3 is TGTGCCAGCAGTTACTGGGCCCCTCAGGGGGAGACCCAGTACTTC.

The chain recombines TRBV29-1 with TRBJ2-7; possible D gene TRBD2, 6 bases. This CDR3 spans 13 amino acids. V lost 8 bases to trimming and J lost 3 bases, with 17 bases between them. In germline, CDR1 is SQVTM, CDR2 ANQGSEA. The CDR3 loop is CSSFGGEGYEQYF. CDR3 DNA sequence: TGCAGCTCATTCGGGGGAGAGGGCTACGAGCAGTACTTC.

The chain links TRBV13 to TRBJ2-1, with D possibly matching TRBD2 (7 bases). This CDR3 has 15 amino acids. V lost 5 bases and J lost 8, with 19 bases in between. Per the germline V gene, CDR1 is PRHDT and CDR2 is FYEKMQ (reference sequence). The CDR3 reads CASSKHREGSHEQFF. In DNA form, the CDR3 reads TGTGCCAGCAGCAAGCACAGGGAGGGAAGTCATGAGCAGTTCTTC.

V gene TRBV9 combines with J gene TRBJ2-1; D is ambiguous. CDR3 length: 14 amino acids. V shed 4 bases and J shed 4 bases, with 12 bases lying between them. The germline gives CDR1 SGDLS, CDR2 YYNGEE. As DNA, the CDR3 is TGTGCCAGCAGCCCTAGTGGCCTTTACAATGAGCAGTTCTTC. Protein: CASSPSGLYNEQFF.

This clone came up once. The chain employs TRBV5-1 and TRBJ1-1; D might be TRBD1 (5 bases). The germline gives CDR1 SGHRS, CDR2 YFSETQ. This CDR3 is built from 15 residues. With 0 bases removed from V and 1 base from J, the gap between germline ends came to 10 bases. CDR3 sequence reads: CASSLEVGGNTEAFF. In DNA form, the CDR3 reads TGCGCCAGCAGCTTGGAAGTGGGGGGGAACACTGAAGCTTTCTTT.

This chain joins TRBV20-1 and TRBJ2-7; tentatively, D is TRBD1 (6 bases). V shed 5 bases and J shed 7 bases, with 12 bases lying between them. Per the germline V gene, CDR1 is DFQATT and CDR2 is SNEGSKA (reference sequence). The CDR3 runs to 11 residues. CDR3 region: CSAYRAREQYF. The DNA for the CDR3 is TGCAGTGCTTACAGGGCGAGGGAGCAGTACTTC.

The chain joins TRBV2 to TRBJ2-7; TRBD2 matches at 12 bases. Trimming at V came to 6 bases and at J to 2 bases, leaving 5 bases not matched to a gene. CDR3 length: 15 amino acids. Germline V gene data show CDR1 as SNHLY and CDR2 as FYNNEI. CDR3 residues: CASRETSGGPYEQYF. The CDR3, as DNA: TGTGCCAGCAGGGAGACTAGCGGGGGCCCCTACGAGCAGTACTTC.

The chain employs TRBV5-6 and TRBJ1-2; D not resolved. Germline assignment: CDR1 SGHDT and CDR2 YYEEEE. V dropped 0 bases and J dropped 6 bases, with 12 bases sitting between them. The CDR3 consists of 14 residues. The CDR3 protein is CASSLGRAFDGYTF. In DNA, the CDR3 is TGTGCCAGCAGCTTGGGGAGGGCCTTTGATGGCTACACCTTC.

The chain uses TRBV27 and TRBJ1-5, with D unresolved. V shed 4 bases and J shed 2 bases, with 12 bases lying between them. This CDR3 is built from 15 residues. Germline V gives CDR1 MNHEY, CDR2 SMNVEV (reference sequence). CDR3 DNA sequence: TGTGCCAGCAGTTGGTTAGGGATGGGCAATCAGCCCCAGCATTTT. Translating gives CASSWLGMGNQPQHF.

The V call is TRBV5-6, the J call TRBJ1-2; 7 bases line up with TRBD1. The J segment lost 3 bases and the V segment lost 0 bases, leaving 8 bases of the junction unmatched. CDR3 length equals 16 residues. The germline CDR1 and CDR2 sequences are SGHDT and YYEEEE. CDR3 DNA sequence: TGTGCCAGCAGCTTGGGACAGGGCGGGTGGTACTATGGCTACACCTTC. Translated, it gives CASSLGQGGWYYGYTF.

This chain uses TRBV6-5 with TRBJ2-1, with D perhaps TRBD2 (6 bases). Per the germline V gene, CDR1 is MNHEY and CDR2 is SVGAGI. The V and J ends lost 4 bases and 7 bases respectively, with 11 bases between them. This CDR3 contains 13 residues. CDR3 nucleotides: TGTGCCAGCAGTTCCCTGGGACTTAATGAGCAGTTCTTC. Its translation is CASSSLGLNEQFF.

This clone showed up just a few times. The chain joins TRBV28 to TRBJ1-1, with D perhaps matching TRBD1 (5 bases). V was cut by 2 bases and J by 11 bases, with 15 bases left in between. Per the germline V gene, CDR1 is MDHEN and CDR2 is SYDVKM. This CDR3 has 13 residues. The CDR3 spells CASSLIGANDAFF. The CDR3 bases are TGTGCCAGCAGTTTAATAGGGGCTAACGACGCTTTCTTT.

This clone was recorded a few times. The chain uses TRBV2 and TRBJ1-5; D remains ambiguous. The CDR3 covers 13 residues. The germline V gene has CDR1 SNHLY and CDR2 FYNNEI. Trimming took off 6 bases at V and 1 base at J, with 7 bases between the two ends. The CDR3 nucleotides read TGTGCCAGCAGCAGTAGAAGCAATCAGCCCCAGCATTTT. This encodes CASSSRSNQPQHF.

The J gene is TRBJ2-6, the V gene TRBV7-9, with D perhaps TRBD2 (7 bases). In germline, CDR1 is SEHNR, CDR2 FQNEAQ (reference sequence). The germline V and J ends were trimmed by 4 bases and 0 bases, with 16 bases remaining between them. The CDR3 is 18 residues long. The CDR3 DNA is TGTGCCAGCAGCTCCTTTGGGGGGGCGAACTCTGGGGCCAACGTCCTGACTTTC. This gives the protein CASSSFGGANSGANVLTF.

The genes are TRBV28 and TRBJ1-5, with D possibly TRBD1 on 5 matching bases. V gave up 2 bases and J gave up 7 bases, with 15 bases separating them. The length of the CDR3 is 15 residues. Per the germline V gene, CDR1 is MDHEN and CDR2 is SYDVKM. The chain's CDR3 is CASSLRGPPQQPQHF. DNA for the CDR3: TGTGCCAGCAGTTTAAGGGGACCCCCCCAGCAGCCCCAGCATTTT.

This clone has just a few counts. This chain joins TRBV30 and TRBJ2-1, with unresolved D. Trimming took 0 bases from V and 6 from J, leaving 24 bases between them. From germline, CDR1 is GTSNPN and CDR2 SVGIG (reference sequence). The length of the CDR3 is 18 residues. The CDR3: CAWSVRNVHLMVGNEQFF. DNA for the CDR3: TGTGCCTGGAGTGTACGGAACGTTCACCTTATGGTGGGCAATGAGCAGTTCTTC.

V and J are TRBV11-2 and TRBJ1-5; no firm D call. V was clipped by 6 bases and J by 5 bases, with 11 bases between them. In germline, CDR1 is SGHAT, CDR2 FQNNGV. The CDR3 has 13 residues. The CDR3 region is CASRASRDQPQHF. In nucleotides, the CDR3 is TGTGCCAGCAGGGCCAGTAGGGATCAGCCCCAGCATTTT.

The table lists this clone with a count of one. This chain uses TRBV21-1 with TRBJ1-5. TRBV21-1 is designated a pseudogene. CDR3 length: 19 amino acids. CDR3 nucleotides: TGTGCCAGCAGCTCCCCACAACTAGGGGGGCTGTATAGCAATCAGCCCCAGCATTTT. Protein: CASSSPQLGGLYSNQPQHF.

The chain uses TRBV5-1 and TRBJ1-2, with D possibly TRBD1 on 5 matching bases. Germline V gene data show CDR1 as SGHRS and CDR2 as YFSETQ. This CDR3 region has 16 residues. V was clipped by 0 bases and J by 4 bases, with 16 bases between them. The CDR3: CASSLGAGSRGYGYTF. CDR3 DNA: TGCGCCAGCAGCTTGGGGGCAGGGAGTCGTGGCTATGGCTACACCTTC. Drawing the rest from reference TRBV5-1 and TRBJ1-2, the complete variable domain is KAGVTQTPRYLIKTRGQQVTLSCSPISGHRSVSWYQQTPGQGLQFLFEYFSETQRNKGNFPGRFSGRQFSNSRSEMNVSTLELGDSALYLCASSLGAGSRGYGYTFGSGTRLTVV.

This clone was detected only a few times. This chain connects TRBV6-5 to TRBJ1-6; no reliable D call. V lost 0 bases and J 8 bases, leaving 11 bases between the germline ends. Per germline, CDR1 MNHEY and CDR2 SVGAGI. The CDR3 spans 15 residues. The CDR3 spells CASSYSRTADSPLHF. Here the CDR3 DNA reads TGTGCCAGCAGTTACTCGAGGACGGCGGATTCACCCCTCCACTTT.

The CDR3 spells CAWSPSDRQETQYF. The DNA of the CDR3 is TGTGCCTGGAGCCCCTCGGACAGGCAAGAGACCCAGTACTTC. The V and J genes are TRBV30 and TRBJ2-5; 7 positions agree with TRBD1. V lost 3 bases and J lost 2; bases outside the gene matches: 6. CDR1 GTSNPN and CDR2 SVGIG come from the germline V gene (reference sequence). The CDR3 length is 14 residues.

The J gene is TRBJ2-3, the V gene TRBV7-8; D unresolved. CDR1 and CDR2 from the germline V gene are SGHVS and FQNEAQ. V was shortened by 0 bases and J by 2 bases, with 9 bases between the two germline ends. The CDR3 has 15 residues. CDR3 DNA sequence: TGTGCCAGCAGCTTAGCTGGCAGAACCACAGATACGCAGTATTTT. Its translation is CASSLAGRTTDTQYF.

This chain connects TRBV5-6 to TRBJ2-2; D might be TRBD2 (6 bases). The CDR3 consists of 13 residues. CDR1 and CDR2 from the germline V gene are SGHDT and YYEEEE. Trimming pared 2 bases from V and 4 bases from J, leaving 6 bases between. Here the CDR3 DNA reads TGTGCCAGCAGCTTCGGGAGCACCGGGGAGCTGTTTTTT. Its protein is CASSFGSTGELFF.

This clone was observed a handful of times. The genes are TRBV14 and TRBJ1-2; 8 bases map to TRBD1. CDR3 size: 18 residues. The V gene's germline CDR1 is SGHDN and CDR2 FVKESK. Trimming at V came to 6 bases and at J to 7 bases, leaving 22 bases not matched to a gene. CDR3 sequence: CASSVSGQGARNSIGYTF. In DNA form, the CDR3 reads TGTGCCAGCAGTGTTTCGGGGCAGGGGGCGCGAAATAGCATTGGCTACACCTTC.